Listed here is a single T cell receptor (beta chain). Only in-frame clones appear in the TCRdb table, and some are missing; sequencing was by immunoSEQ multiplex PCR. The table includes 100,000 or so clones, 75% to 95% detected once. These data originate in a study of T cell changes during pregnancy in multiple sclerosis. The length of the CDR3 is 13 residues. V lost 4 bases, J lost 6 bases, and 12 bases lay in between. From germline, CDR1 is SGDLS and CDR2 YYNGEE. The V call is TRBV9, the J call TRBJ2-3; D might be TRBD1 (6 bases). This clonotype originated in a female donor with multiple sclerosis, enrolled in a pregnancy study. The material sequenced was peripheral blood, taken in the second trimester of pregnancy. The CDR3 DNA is TGTGCCAGCAGCTTCGTCGACAGGGATACGCAGTATTTT. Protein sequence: CASSFVDRDTQYF.